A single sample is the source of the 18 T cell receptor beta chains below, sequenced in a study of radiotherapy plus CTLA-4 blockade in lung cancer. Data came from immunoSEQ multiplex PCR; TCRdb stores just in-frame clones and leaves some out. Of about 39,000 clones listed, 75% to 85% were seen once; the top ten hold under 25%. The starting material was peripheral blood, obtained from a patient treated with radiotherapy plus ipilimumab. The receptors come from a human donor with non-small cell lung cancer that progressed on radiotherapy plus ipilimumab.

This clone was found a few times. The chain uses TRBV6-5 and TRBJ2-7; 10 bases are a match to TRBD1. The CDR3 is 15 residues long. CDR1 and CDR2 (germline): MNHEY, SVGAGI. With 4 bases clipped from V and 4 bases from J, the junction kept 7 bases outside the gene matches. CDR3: CASSSRGTGVYEQYF. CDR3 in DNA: TGTGCCAGCAGTTCCCGAGGGACAGGGGTGTACGAGCAGTACTTC.

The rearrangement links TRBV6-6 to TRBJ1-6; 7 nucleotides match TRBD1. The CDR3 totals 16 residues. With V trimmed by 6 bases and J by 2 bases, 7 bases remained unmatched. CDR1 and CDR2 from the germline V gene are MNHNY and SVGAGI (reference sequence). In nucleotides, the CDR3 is TGTGCCAGCAGCCCCGAAGGGGGCGCCTATAATTCACCCCTCCACTTT. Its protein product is CASSPEGGAYNSPLHF.

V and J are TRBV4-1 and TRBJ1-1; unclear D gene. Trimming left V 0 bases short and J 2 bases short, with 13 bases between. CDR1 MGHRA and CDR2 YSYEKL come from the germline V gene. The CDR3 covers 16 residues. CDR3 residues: CASSQDLSLGNTEAFF. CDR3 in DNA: TGCGCCAGCAGCCAAGATCTTTCCCTAGGCAACACTGAAGCTTTCTTT.

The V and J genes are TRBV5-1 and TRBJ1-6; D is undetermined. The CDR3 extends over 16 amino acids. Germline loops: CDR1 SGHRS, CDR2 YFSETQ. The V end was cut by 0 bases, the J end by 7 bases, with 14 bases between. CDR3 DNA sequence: TGCGCCAGCAGCTTGGGGGGATCGGGGAGGAATTCACCCCTCCACTTT. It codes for CASSLGGSGRNSPLHF.

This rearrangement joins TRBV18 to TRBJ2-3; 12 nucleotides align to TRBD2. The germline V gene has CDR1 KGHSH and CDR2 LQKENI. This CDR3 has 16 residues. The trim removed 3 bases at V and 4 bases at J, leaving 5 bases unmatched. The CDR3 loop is CASSPSGLAGPDTQYF. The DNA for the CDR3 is TGTGCCAGCTCACCCTCCGGACTAGCGGGGCCAGATACGCAGTATTTT. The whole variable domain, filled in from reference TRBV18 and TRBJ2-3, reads NAGVMQNPRHLVRRRGQEARLRCSPMKGHSHVYWYRQLPEEGLKFMVYLQKENIIDESGMPKERFSAEFPKEGPSILRIQQVVRGDSAAYFCASSPSGLAGPDTQYFGPGTRLTVL.

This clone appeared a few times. CDR3 nucleotide sequence: TGTGCCAGCAGCTTAAGGCGGGGGGGAACCTACGAGCAGTACTTC. Its translation is CASSLRRGGTYEQYF. The chain couples TRBV11-2 to TRBJ2-7, with TRBD2 matching over 9 bases. Germline V lookup: CDR1 SGHAT, CDR2 FQNNGV. Unmatched junction bases numbered 4, after V lost 2 bases and J lost 2 bases. This CDR3 region has 15 residues.

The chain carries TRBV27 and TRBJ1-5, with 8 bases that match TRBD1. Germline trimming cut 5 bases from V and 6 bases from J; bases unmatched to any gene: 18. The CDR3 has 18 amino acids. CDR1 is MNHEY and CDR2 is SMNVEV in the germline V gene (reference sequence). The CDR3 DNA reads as TGTGCCAGCAGTACCAGACAGGGGACGGGGTCAGTGCTTCAGCCCCAGCATTTT. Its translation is CASSTRQGTGSVLQPQHF.

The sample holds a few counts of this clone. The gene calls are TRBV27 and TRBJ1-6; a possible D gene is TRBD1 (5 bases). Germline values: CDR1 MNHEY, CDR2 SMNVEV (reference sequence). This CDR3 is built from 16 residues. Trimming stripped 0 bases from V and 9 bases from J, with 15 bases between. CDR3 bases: TGTGCCAGCAGTTTATCTTTTGTGTTGGGGGGTTCACCCCTCCACTTT. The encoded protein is CASSLSFVLGGSPLHF.

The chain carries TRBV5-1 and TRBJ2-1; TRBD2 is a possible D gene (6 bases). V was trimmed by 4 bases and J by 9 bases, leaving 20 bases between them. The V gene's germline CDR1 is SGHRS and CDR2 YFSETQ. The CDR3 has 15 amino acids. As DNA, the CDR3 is TGCGCCAGCAGCCCTAGCGCCCGAAGGAGCGGTGAGCAGTTCTTC. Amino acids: CASSPSARRSGEQFF.

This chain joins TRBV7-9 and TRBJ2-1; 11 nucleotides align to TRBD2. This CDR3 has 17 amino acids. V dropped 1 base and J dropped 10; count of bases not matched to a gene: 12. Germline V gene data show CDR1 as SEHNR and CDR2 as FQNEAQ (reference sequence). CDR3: CASSLVGSGGAIGEQFF. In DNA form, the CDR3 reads TGTGCCAGCAGCTTAGTTGGTAGCGGGGGGGCTATTGGGGAGCAGTTCTTC.

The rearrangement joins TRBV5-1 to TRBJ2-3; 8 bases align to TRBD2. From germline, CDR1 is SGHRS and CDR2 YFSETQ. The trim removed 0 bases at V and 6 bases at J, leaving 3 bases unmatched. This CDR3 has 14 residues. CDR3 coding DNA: TGCGCCAGCAGCTTGGGCGGGGGGTCCGATACGCAGTATTTT. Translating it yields CASSLGGGSDTQYF.

The CDR3 spells CASSPLLRGYGYTF. CDR3 DNA sequence: TGTGCCAGCAGTCCCCTTCTCAGGGGCTATGGCTACACCTTC. The chain joins TRBV6-6 to TRBJ1-2; a possible D gene is TRBD1 (6 bases). V lost 5 bases and J lost 4, with 14 bases in between. This CDR3 is 14 amino acids long. Germline lookup yields CDR1 MNHNY and CDR2 SVGAGI (reference sequence).

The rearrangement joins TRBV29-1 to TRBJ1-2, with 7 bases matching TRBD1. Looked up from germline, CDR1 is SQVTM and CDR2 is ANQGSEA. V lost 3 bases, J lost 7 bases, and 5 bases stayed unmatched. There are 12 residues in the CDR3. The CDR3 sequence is CSVEEQGGGYTF. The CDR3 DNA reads TGCAGCGTTGAGGAGCAGGGGGGTGGCTACACCTTC.

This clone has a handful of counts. The CDR3 loop is CASSYTGKKLFF. The DNA for the CDR3 is TGTGCCAGCAGTTACACGGGGAAAAAACTGTTTTTT. J is TRBJ1-4 and V is TRBV6-5; the D is unclear. Deletions cut 2 bases from V and 9 bases from J, with 7 bases between. Germline CDR1 MNHEY, CDR2 SVGAGI. The CDR3 extends over 12 amino acids.

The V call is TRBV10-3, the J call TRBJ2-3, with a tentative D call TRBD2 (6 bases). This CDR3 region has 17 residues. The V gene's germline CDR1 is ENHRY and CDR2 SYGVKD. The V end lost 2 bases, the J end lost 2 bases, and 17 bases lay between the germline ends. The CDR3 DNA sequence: TGTGCCATCAGTGAGACAGCGGGTAGGATGGCCACAGATACGCAGTATTTT. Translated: CAISETAGRMATDTQYF.

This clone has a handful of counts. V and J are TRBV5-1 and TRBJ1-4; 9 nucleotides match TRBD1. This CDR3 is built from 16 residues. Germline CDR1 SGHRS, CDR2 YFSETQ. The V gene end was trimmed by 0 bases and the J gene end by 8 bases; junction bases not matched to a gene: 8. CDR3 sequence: CASSLAIQGAGEKLFF. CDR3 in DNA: TGCGCCAGCAGCTTGGCAATACAGGGGGCTGGGGAAAAACTGTTTTTT.

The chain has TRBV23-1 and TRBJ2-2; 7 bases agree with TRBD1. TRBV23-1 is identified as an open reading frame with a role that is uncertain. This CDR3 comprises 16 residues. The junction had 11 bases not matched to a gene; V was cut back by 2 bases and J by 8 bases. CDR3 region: CASSQPRQGAVGELFF. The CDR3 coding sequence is TGCGCCAGCAGTCAACCCCGACAGGGAGCGGTTGGGGAGCTGTTTTTT.

As DNA, the CDR3 is TGCGCCAGCAGTGAGTCGGCAGGTATCCCGTTCAGCTCCTACGAGCAGTACTTC. It encodes CASSESAGIPFSSYEQYF. V gene TRBV10-2 combines with J gene TRBJ2-7; D is uncertain. With 0 bases removed from V and 0 bases from J, the gap between germline ends came to 18 bases. The V gene's germline CDR1 is WSHSY and CDR2 SAAADI. The CDR3 is 18 amino acids.